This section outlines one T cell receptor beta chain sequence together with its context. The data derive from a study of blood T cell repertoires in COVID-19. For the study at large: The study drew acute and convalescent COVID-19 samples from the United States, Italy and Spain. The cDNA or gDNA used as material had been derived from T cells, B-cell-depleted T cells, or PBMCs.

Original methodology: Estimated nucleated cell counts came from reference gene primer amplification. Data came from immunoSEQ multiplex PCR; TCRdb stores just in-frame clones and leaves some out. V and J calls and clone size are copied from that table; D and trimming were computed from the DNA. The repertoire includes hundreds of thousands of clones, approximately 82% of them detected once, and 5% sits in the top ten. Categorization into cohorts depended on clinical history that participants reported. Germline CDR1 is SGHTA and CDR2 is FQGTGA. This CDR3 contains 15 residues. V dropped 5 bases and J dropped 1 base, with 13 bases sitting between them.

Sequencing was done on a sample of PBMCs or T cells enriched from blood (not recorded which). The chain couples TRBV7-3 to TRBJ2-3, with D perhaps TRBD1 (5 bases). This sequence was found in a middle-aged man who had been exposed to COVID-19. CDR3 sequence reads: CASSRGQGGTDTQYF. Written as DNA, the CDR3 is TGTGCCAGCAGCAGGGGTCAGGGTGGCACAGATACGCAGTATTTT. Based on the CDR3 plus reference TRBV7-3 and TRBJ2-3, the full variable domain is GAGVSQTPSNKVTEKGKYVELRCDPISGHTALYWYRQSLGQGPEFLIYFQGTGAADDSGLPNDRFFAVRPEGSVSTLKIQRTERGDSAVYLCASSRGQGGTDTQYFGPGTRLTVL.